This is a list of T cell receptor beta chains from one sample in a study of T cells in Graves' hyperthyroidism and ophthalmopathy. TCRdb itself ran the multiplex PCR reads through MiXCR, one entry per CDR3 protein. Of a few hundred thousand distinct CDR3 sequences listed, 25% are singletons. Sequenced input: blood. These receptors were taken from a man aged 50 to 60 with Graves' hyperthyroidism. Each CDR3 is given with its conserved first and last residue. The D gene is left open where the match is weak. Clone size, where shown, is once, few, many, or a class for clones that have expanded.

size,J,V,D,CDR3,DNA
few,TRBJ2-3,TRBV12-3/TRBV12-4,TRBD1,CASRPGTAYTDTQYF,TGTGCCAGCAGGCCCGGGACAGCCTACACAGATACGCAGTATTTT
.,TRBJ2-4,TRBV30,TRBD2,CAWSVRRPAGDVAKNIQYF,TGTGCCTGGAGTGTACGTCGACCGGCGGGAGATGTAGCCAAAAACATTCAGTACTTC
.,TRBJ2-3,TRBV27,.,CASRTASFITDTQYF,TGTGCCAGCAGGACAGCTTCTTTCATCACAGATACGCAGTATTTT
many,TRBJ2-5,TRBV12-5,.,CASGPDTPETQYF,TGTGCTAGTGGCCCGGACACTCCGGAGACCCAGTACTTC
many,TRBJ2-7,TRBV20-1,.,CSANSGFRSMDEQYF,TGCAGTGCTAACTCGGGGTTCCGTTCGATGGACGAGCAGTACTTC
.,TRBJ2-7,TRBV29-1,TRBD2,CSVGLAYEQYF,TGCAGCGTCGGACTAGCTTACGAGCAGTACTTC
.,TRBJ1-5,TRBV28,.,CATQYRGNQPHHF,TGTGCCACCCAATACCGGGGAAATCAGCCCCATCATTTT
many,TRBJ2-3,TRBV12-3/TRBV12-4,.,CASSSDLKGTDTQYF,TGTGCCAGCAGTTCCGACCTCAAAGGCACAGATACGCAGTATTTT
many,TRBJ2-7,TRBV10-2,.,CASSGRESPYEQYF,TGCGCCAGCAGCGGTCGGGAGTCCCCCTACGAGCAGTACTTC
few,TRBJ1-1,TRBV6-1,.,CASSIDSEAFF,TGTGCCAGCAGTATCGACAGTGAAGCTTTCTTT
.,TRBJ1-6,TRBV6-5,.,CASSLLQGDNSPLHF,TGTGCCAGCAGCTTACTACAAGGTGATAATTCACCCCTCCACTTT
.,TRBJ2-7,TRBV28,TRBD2,CASSFGTSDHEQYF,TGTGCCAGCAGTTTCGGGACTAGCGATCACGAGCAGTACTTC
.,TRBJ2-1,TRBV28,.,CASSLYGGTVSYNEQFF,TGTGCCAGCAGTTTATATGGCGGGACTGTTTCCTACAATGAGCAGTTCTTC
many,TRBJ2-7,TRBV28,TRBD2,CASRSGTRLEQYF,TGTGCCAGCAGATCAGGGACTAGGTTGGAGCAGTACTTC
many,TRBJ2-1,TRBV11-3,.,CATRGGLGSDEQFF,TGTGCCACCAGGGGAGGATTGGGCTCGGATGAGCAGTTCTTC